A selection of T cell receptor beta chains follows, all from one sample in a study of cytomegalovirus exposure and HLA in healthy donors. Measured with immunoSEQ multiplex PCR; TCRdb has only the in-frame clones, and not every one. Here the sample spans 150,000 to 200,000 clones, under 80% being singletons. Material for sequencing was PBMCs. The receptors originated from a woman under 40 in good health and CMV-seronegative. The CDR3 runs from the conserved cysteine through the conserved F or W. D genes are given only for firm matches. Part of the rows lack a size; the others show once, few, many or a class for expanded clones.

d_call clone_size j_call v_call cdr3_nt cdr3_aa
- few TRBJ1-1 TRBV5-4 TGTGCCAGCAGCTTGAGGACTCCTCCCAAAGCTTTCTTT CASSLRTPPKAFF
- - TRBJ1-5 TRBV7-9 TGTGCCAGCAGCTTCGGGGGGGCTGAGCAGCCCCAGCATTTT CASSFGGAEQPQHF
- - TRBJ2-7 TRBV29-1 TGCAGCGTTAGAGGACTCCCCCTCTACGAGCAGTACTTC CSVRGLPLYEQYF
- - TRBJ1-2 TRBV20-1 TGCAGTGCTCTTGACAGCTATGGCTACACCTTC CSALDSYGYTF
TRBD2 once TRBJ2-5 TRBV11-2 TGTGCCAGCAGCTTAGGAGGGCCTAGCGGGGGGGCCGAGGAAGAGACCCAGTACTTC CASSLGGPSGGAEEETQYF
- - TRBJ2-1 TRBV7-9 TGTGCCAGCAGCCAACGGAGACTTGCGCAGTTCTTC CASSQRRLAQFF
- - TRBJ2-5 TRBV28 TGTGCCAGCACTTTAGGGGGGATTCTTCAAGAGACCCAGTACTTC CASTLGGILQETQYF
TRBD2 - TRBJ2-5 TRBV5-1 TGCGCCAGCAGCTTGGCGCTAGCGGGGGGAGAGACCCAGTACTTC CASSLALAGGETQYF
- - TRBJ2-7 TRBV11-3 TGTGCCAGCAGCTTAGGACACCTGAGCTCCTACGAGCAGTACTTC CASSLGHLSSYEQYF
- - TRBJ2-2 TRBV5-1 TGCGCCAGCAGCTTAGACAGAAACACCGGGGAGCTGTTTTTT CASSLDRNTGELFF
- - TRBJ1-1 TRBV2 TGTGCCAGCAGTGGGTTGTTGGACACTCAGCTTGAAGCTTTCTTT CASSGLLDTQLEAFF
TRBD2 - TRBJ2-1 TRBV12-5 TGTGCTAGTGGTTTGGTACTAAGCCCCCCGGGACTAGGTCATTTCAATGAGCAGTTCTTC CASGLVLSPPGLGHFNEQFF
- - TRBJ2-1 TRBV6-5 TGTGCCAGCAGTTCAGGAGGGGTCCACAATGGGCAGTTCTTC CASSSGGVHNGQFF
- once TRBJ1-2 TRBV2 TGTGCCAGCAGAACCTCCGGGGGGGTGGGTGGCTATGGCTACACCTTC CASRTSGGVGGYGYTF
- - TRBJ2-2 TRBV11-2 TGTGGAGAGGGCGGGGTAACTACCCTCGGGAACACCGGGGAGCTGTTTTTT CGEGGVTTLGNTGELFF
- - TRBJ1-1 TRBV6-5 TGTGCCAGCAGTTATATCCTGAACACTGAAGCTTTCTTT CASSYILNTEAFF
TRBD1 - TRBJ1-4 TRBV2 TGTGCCAGCAGTACTACAGGGGAGAAACTGTTTTTT CASSTTGEKLFF
TRBD2 - TRBJ2-2 TRBV11-2 TGTGCCAGCAGCTTGCCGCTAGCGGGGGGCCAGAACACCGGGGAGCTGTTTTTT CASSLPLAGGQNTGELFF
TRBD2 - TRBJ2-7 TRBV5-6 TGTGCCAGCAGCTCCAGACTAGCGGGGTTAATATACGAGCAGTACTTC CASSSRLAGLIYEQYF
- once TRBJ1-1 TRBV6-4 TGTGCCAGCAGTCCCGCGGACACTGAAGCTTTCTTT CASSPADTEAFF
TRBD2 - TRBJ2-1 TRBV11-2 TGTGCCAGCAGCTCCGGACTAGCGACTTACAATGAGCAGTTCTTC CASSSGLATYNEQFF
- - TRBJ1-1 TRBV19 TGTGCCAGTAGTATACAGGGACAGAACACTGAAGCTTTCTTT CASSIQGQNTEAFF
- - TRBJ1-4 TRBV7-9 TGTGCCAGCAACCCCCTCCAGGGAAAAAAACTGTTTTTT CASNPLQGKKLFF
- few TRBJ1-6 TRBV5-1 TGCGCCAGCAGCTTGGTAGGAGGGATCGATAATTCACCCCTCCACTTT CASSLVGGIDNSPLHF
TRBD1 - TRBJ2-7 TRBV19 TGTGCCAGTAGTATTGGACAGGGGGGTGGCACCTACGAGCAGTACTTC CASSIGQGGGTYEQYF
- few TRBJ1-1 TRBV2 TGTGCCAGCACAGGGGCAGGGAACACTGAAGCTTTCTTT CASTGAGNTEAFF
- - TRBJ1-3 TRBV11-3 TGTGCCAGCAGCGCGACTCGAGGAAACACCATATATTTT CASSATRGNTIYF
- - TRBJ2-7 TRBV6-1 TGTGCCAGCAAGATATCCTGGGGGGTACCCGAGCAGTACTTC CASKISWGVPEQYF
- - TRBJ2-5 TRBV1 TGCACCAGCAGCCAAGAAATACTGTACCAAGAGACCCAGTACTTC CTSSQEILYQETQYF
TRBD2 - TRBJ2-3 TRBV5-6 TGTGCCAGCAGCTTGGAGCGGGGGGCCTCAGGAACAGATACGCAGTATTTT CASSLERGASGTDTQYF
TRBD2 once TRBJ2-1 TRBV27 TGTGCCAGCAGTGCTAGCGGGGGAGGGAATGAGCAGTTCTTC CASSASGGGNEQFF
- - TRBJ2-3 TRBV6-6 TGTGCCAGCAGTTCCTTCGCGGGGTTAGATACGCAGTATTTT CASSSFAGLDTQYF
- - TRBJ2-2 TRBV5-1 TGCGCCAGCAGCTTCCCAAGGGGGATGGACACCGGGGAGCTGTTTTTT CASSFPRGMDTGELFF
TRBD1 - TRBJ2-7 TRBV30 TGTGCCTGGAGTGGGGTTGGACAGGCTAGCTCCTACGAGCAGTACTTC CAWSGVGQASSYEQYF
TRBD1 - TRBJ1-5 TRBV6-1 TGTGCCAGCAGTACAGACAGGGTATCGGCTCAGCCCCAGCATTTT CASSTDRVSAQPQHF
TRBD1 few TRBJ1-1 TRBV2 TGTGCCAGCAGTCGACAGGGGGAGACTGAAGCTTTCTTT CASSRQGETEAFF
TRBD1 - TRBJ1-5 TRBV6-1 TGTGCCAGCAGCGCCGACAGGGGTTATCAGCCCCAGCATTTT CASSADRGYQPQHF
- - TRBJ1-2 TRBV7-8 TGTGCCAGCAGCCGTCGGGGATTCCTTAACTATGGCTACACCTTC CASSRRGFLNYGYTF
- - TRBJ2-7 TRBV29-1 TGCAGCGTAGAAGACCCTCCGTCAGGTTACGAGCAGTACTTC CSVEDPPSGYEQYF
- - TRBJ2-3 TRBV28 TGTGCCAGCTCCTGGTGGGGGACTAGCACAGATACGCAGTATTTT CASSWWGTSTDTQYF
- few TRBJ1-1 TRBV27 TGTGCCAGCAGAGTCCGACAACCAGGGAACACTGAAGCTTTCTTT CASRVRQPGNTEAFF
- - TRBJ2-7 TRBV5-4 TGTGCCAGCAGCTTAGGAGGAGGCTACGAGCAGTACTTC CASSLGGGYEQYF
- - TRBJ2-3 TRBV6-4 TGTGCCAGCAGCCCGGACTTCCACCCCACAGATACGCAGTATTTT CASSPDFHPTDTQYF
- - TRBJ1-2 TRBV18 TGTGCCAGCTCACCCCTCGACCAGGATGGCTACACCTTC CASSPLDQDGYTF
- - TRBJ2-5 TRBV30 TGTGCCTGGAGTCACCCTCGGACAGCGCAAGAGACCCAGTACTTC CAWSHPRTAQETQYF
- - TRBJ2-7 TRBV6-6 TGTGCCAGCAGTCAAGGACAGAACTACGAGCAGTACTTC CASSQGQNYEQYF
- once TRBJ2-5 TRBV5-1 TGCGCCAGCAGCGAAGGGGGTACGACCCAGTACTTC CASSEGGTTQYF
- - TRBJ2-7 TRBV6-5 TGTGCCAGCACCGCCGGCGGTGATTCCTACGAGCAGTACTTC CASTAGGDSYEQYF
TRBD2 - TRBJ2-3 TRBV7-2 TGTGCCAGCAGCTCCCCGGGCGGGGGGACCGGCCCCCTCGATACGCAGTATTTT CASSSPGGGTGPLDTQYF
- - TRBJ1-2 TRBV10-2 TGCGCCAGCTTGACAGTCGGAAGGTCTAACTATGGCTACACCTTC CASLTVGRSNYGYTF
- - TRBJ1-2 TRBV2 TGTGCCAGCAGTCCCATCCGACAGACTAACTATGGCTACACCTTC CASSPIRQTNYGYTF
- - TRBJ1-2 TRBV5-1 TGCGCCAGCAGCCCCGTCGGGGGGAACTATGGCTACACCTTC CASSPVGGNYGYTF